The clone carrying this TCR beta chain was detected ten times or more. The data were obtained in a study of blood T cells in healthy people across ages. The V and J ends lost 3 bases and 2 bases, in that order; junction bases with no gene match: 5. The CDR3 loop spans 16 amino acids. Germline loops: CDR1 SEHNR, CDR2 FQNEAQ (reference sequence). A sample-barcoded 5' primer and a J-beta primer mix were used in a second PCR of roughly 6 to 11 cycles. Each CDR3 protein is one row after TCRdb ran MiXCR on the 5' RACE reads. The sample consists of 900,000 to 950,000 distinct CDR3 sequences, almost 30% of them appearing once. The sample also formed part of further work on T cells of mothers and their children.

The TCR comes from a woman aged 40 to 50 in good health. The chain uses TRBV7-9 and TRBJ2-5, with 11 bases identical to TRBD1. The specimen was blood. This CDR3 is CASSFGDRGSQETQYF. CDR3 DNA sequence: TGTGCCAGCAGCTTCGGGGACAGGGGGAGTCAAGAGACCCAGTACTTC. Complete variable domain (other parts from reference TRBV7-9 and TRBJ2-5): DTGVSQNPRHKITKRGQNVTFRCDPISEHNRLYWYRQTLGQGPEFLTYFQNEAQLEKSRLLSDRFSAERPKGSFSTLEIQRTEQGDSAMYLCASSFGDRGSQETQYFGPGTRLLVL.